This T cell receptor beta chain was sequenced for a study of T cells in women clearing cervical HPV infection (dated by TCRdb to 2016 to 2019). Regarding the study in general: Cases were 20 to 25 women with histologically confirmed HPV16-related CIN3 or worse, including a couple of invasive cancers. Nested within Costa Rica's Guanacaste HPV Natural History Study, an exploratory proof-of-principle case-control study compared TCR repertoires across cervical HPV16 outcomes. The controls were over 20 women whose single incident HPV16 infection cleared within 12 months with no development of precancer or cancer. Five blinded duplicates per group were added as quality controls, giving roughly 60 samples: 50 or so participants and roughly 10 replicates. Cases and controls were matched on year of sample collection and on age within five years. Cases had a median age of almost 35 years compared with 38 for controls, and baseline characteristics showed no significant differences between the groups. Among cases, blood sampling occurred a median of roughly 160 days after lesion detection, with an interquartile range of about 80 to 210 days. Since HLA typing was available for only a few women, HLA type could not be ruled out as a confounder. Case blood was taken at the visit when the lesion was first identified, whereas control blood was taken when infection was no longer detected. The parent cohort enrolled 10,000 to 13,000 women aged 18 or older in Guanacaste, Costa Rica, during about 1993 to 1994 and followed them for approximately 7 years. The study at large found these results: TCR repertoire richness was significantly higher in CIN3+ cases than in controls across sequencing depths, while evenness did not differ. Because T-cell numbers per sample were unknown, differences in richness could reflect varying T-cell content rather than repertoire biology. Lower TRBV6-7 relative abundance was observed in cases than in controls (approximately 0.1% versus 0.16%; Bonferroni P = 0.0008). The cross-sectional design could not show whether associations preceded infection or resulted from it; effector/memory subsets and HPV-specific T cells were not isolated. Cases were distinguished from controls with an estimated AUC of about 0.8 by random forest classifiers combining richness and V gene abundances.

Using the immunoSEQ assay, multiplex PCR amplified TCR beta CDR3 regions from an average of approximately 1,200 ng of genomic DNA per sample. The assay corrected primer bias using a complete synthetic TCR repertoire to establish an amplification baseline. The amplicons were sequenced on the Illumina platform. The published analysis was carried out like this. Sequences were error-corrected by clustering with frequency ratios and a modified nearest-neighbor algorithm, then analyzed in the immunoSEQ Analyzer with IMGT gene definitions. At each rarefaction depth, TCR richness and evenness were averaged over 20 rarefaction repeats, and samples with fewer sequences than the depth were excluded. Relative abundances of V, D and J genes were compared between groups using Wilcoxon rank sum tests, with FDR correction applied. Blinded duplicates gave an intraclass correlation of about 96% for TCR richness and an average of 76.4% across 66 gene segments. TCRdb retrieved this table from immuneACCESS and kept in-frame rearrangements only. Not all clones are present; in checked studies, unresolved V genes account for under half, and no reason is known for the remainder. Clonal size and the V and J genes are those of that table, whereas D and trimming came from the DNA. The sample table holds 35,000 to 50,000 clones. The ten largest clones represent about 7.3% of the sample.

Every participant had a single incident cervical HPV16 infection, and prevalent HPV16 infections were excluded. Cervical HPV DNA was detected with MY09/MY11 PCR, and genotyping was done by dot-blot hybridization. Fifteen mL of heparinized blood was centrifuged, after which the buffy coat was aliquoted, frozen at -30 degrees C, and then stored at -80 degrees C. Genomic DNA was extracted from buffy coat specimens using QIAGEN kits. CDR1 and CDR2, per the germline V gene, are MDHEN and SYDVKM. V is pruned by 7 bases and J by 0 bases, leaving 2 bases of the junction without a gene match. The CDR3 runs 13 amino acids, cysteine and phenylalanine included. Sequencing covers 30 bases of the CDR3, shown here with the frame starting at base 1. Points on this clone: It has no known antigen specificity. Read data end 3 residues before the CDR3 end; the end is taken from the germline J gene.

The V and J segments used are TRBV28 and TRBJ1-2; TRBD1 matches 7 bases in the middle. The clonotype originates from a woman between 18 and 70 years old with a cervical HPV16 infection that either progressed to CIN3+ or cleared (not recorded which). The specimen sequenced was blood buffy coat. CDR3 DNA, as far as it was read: TGTGCCAGCACGGGACAGTCTAACTATGGC. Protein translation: CASTGQSNYG. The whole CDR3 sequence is CASTGQSNYGYTF.